This T cell receptor (beta chain) originates from a study of blood T cell repertoires in COVID-19. Study summary: Samples taken during acute and convalescent COVID-19 were collected in the United States, Italy and Spain. PBMCs, B-cell-depleted T cells, or T cells provided the cDNA or gDNA that made up the material.

Germline V lookup: CDR1 LGHNA, CDR2 YSLEER. The CDR3 is 16 residues long. The germline V and J ends were trimmed by 4 bases and 0 bases, with 10 bases remaining between them. In the study's own analysis: The assay estimated nucleated cells by amplifying reference gene primers. Repertoires were generated with immunoSEQ multiplex PCR, while TCRdb's copy carries only in-frame clones and drops some. That table gives V, J and clone size, and the DNA gave D and trimming. Of about 150,000 clones in the sample, less than 95% were seen once. The sequence derives from a man aged 50-59 years with acute or convalescent COVID-19. V and J are TRBV4-3 and TRBJ1-6; no definite D call. Sequencing input: peripheral blood. This CDR3 reads CASSPDSRSYNSPLHF. The CDR3 DNA is TGCGCCAGCAGCCCAGACTCCCGCTCCTATAATTCACCCCTCCACTTT.